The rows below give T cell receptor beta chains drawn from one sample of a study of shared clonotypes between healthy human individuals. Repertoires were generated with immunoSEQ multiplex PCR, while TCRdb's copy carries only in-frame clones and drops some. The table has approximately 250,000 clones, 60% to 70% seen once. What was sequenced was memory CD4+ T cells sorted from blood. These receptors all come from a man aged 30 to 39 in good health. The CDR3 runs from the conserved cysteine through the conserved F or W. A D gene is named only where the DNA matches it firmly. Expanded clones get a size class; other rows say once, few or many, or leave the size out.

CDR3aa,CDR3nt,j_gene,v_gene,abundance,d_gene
CASSLEGTGGHEQFF,TGTGCCAGCAGCTTAGAGGGGACAGGGGGCCATGAGCAGTTCTTC,TRBJ2-1,TRBV7-2,-,TRBD1
CASSFVSAGAEQFF,TGTGCCAGCAGCTTCGTTTCTGCGGGAGCTGAGCAGTTCTTC,TRBJ2-1,TRBV7-2,-,TRBD2
CASSPLTGRGEAFF,TGCGCCAGCAGCCCCTTGACAGGAAGAGGAGAAGCTTTCTTT,TRBJ1-1,TRBV4-3,-,-
CASSVASGDNTGELFF,TGTGCCAGCAGCGTCGCTAGCGGGGACAACACCGGGGAGCTGTTTTTT,TRBJ2-2,TRBV9,-,TRBD2
CASQDRGNSGANVLTF,TGTGCCAGCCAGGACAGGGGTAACTCTGGGGCCAACGTCCTGACTTTC,TRBJ2-6,TRBV5-5,-,TRBD1
CASSQDPRLAGVRYNEQFF,TGTGCCAGCAGCCAAGATCCTCGGCTAGCGGGGGTCCGTTACAATGAGCAGTTCTTC,TRBJ2-1,TRBV4-2,-,TRBD2
CASSRDLQPQHF,TGTGCCAGTAGTAGGGACCTCCAGCCCCAGCATTTT,TRBJ1-5,TRBV19,-,-
CASSVRNGELFF,TGTGCCAGCAGTGTTCGAAACGGGGAGCTGTTTTTT,TRBJ2-2,TRBV6-1,-,-
CASSLGSPSRAHQPQHF,TGTGCCAGCAGCTTAGGATCCCCCTCCAGGGCACATCAGCCCCAGCATTTT,TRBJ1-5,TRBV11-2,-,-
CASSRSGRGDTQYF,TGCGCCAGCAGCCGTAGCGGGAGAGGGGATACGCAGTATTTT,TRBJ2-3,TRBV5-1,-,TRBD2
CASTRQLAFNQPQHF,TGTGCCAGCACCAGACAATTGGCCTTCAATCAGCCCCAGCATTTT,TRBJ1-5,TRBV7-2,-,-
CASSGLLRDYGYTF,TGTGCCAGCAGCGGCCTCCTGCGTGACTATGGCTACACCTTC,TRBJ1-2,TRBV9,-,-
CASSYGFSGYGYTF,TGTGCCAGCAGTTACGGCTTTTCAGGGTACGGCTACACCTTC,TRBJ1-2,TRBV6-6,-,-
CASSLMGWSSGAEQFF,TGTGCCAGCAGTTTAATGGGATGGTCTTCTGGGGCTGAGCAGTTCTTC,TRBJ2-1,TRBV27,-,-
CASSLVAGGTQETQYF,TGTGCCAGCAGCTTAGTAGCGGGAGGAACCCAAGAGACCCAGTACTTC,TRBJ2-5,TRBV11-2,-,TRBD2
CASSMERISYGYTF,TGTGCCAGTAGTATGGAGAGGATTAGCTATGGCTACACCTTC,TRBJ1-2,TRBV19,few,-
CASSPVGNEEKLFF,TGTGCCAGCTCACCAGTGGGTAATGAGGAAAAACTGTTTTTT,TRBJ1-4,TRBV18,-,-
CASSTNNEQFF,TGTGCCAGCAGTACTAACAATGAGCAGTTCTTC,TRBJ2-1,TRBV7-8,few,-
CASGLDPLAGETQYF,TGTGCCAGCGGTCTCGACCCACTAGCGGGAGAGACCCAGTACTTC,TRBJ2-5,TRBV6-5,-,TRBD2
CASSLAAAGYNEQFF,TGTGCCAGCAGCTTAGCGGCGGCCGGATACAATGAGCAGTTCTTC,TRBJ2-1,TRBV7-6,-,-
CASSYGGQNQPQHF,TGTGCCAGCAGTTATGGAGGCCAGAATCAGCCCCAGCATTTT,TRBJ1-5,TRBV6-5,-,-
CASNPQPGTSGKLPNTGELFF,TGTGCCAGCAACCCTCAGCCCGGGACTAGCGGAAAATTACCGAACACCGGGGAGCTGTTTTTT,TRBJ2-2,TRBV28,once,TRBD2
CASSEWGSRGLGTEAFF,TGTGCCAGCAGTGAATGGGGCAGTAGGGGTTTGGGCACTGAAGCTTTCTTT,TRBJ1-1,TRBV6-1,-,-
CASSLQGDIQYF,TGTGCCAGCAGTTTACAGGGAGACATTCAGTACTTC,TRBJ2-4,TRBV27,-,-
CASTTGLGDQPQHF,TGTGCCAGCACCACAGGGTTGGGAGATCAGCCCCAGCATTTT,TRBJ1-5,TRBV6-6,-,-
CASNHRVREKLFF,TGTGCCAGCAACCACAGGGTGAGGGAAAAACTGTTTTTT,TRBJ1-4,TRBV6-1,-,-
CASSPDRGGGQYF,TGTGCCAGCAGTCCGGACAGGGGAGGTGGGCAGTACTTC,TRBJ2-7,TRBV6-1,-,TRBD1
CAWSKGGAIRAQPQHF,TGTGCCTGGAGTAAAGGGGGCGCGATTAGAGCTCAGCCCCAGCATTTT,TRBJ1-5,TRBV30,-,TRBD1
CSVVVGSGTDTQYF,TGCAGCGTTGTGGTGGGTTCGGGCACAGATACGCAGTATTTT,TRBJ2-3,TRBV29-1,few,-
CAISKTGLATYEQYF,TGTGCCATCAGCAAAACCGGACTAGCAACCTACGAGCAGTACTTC,TRBJ2-7,TRBV10-3,few,TRBD2
CASSLAGGGGEQFF,TGTGCCAGCAGCTTGGCGGGGGGTGGGGGTGAGCAGTTCTTC,TRBJ2-1,TRBV7-9,-,TRBD2
CASSLAGGEDTQYF,TGTGCCAGCAGTTTAGCGGGAGGGGAAGATACGCAGTATTTT,TRBJ2-3,TRBV6-5,-,TRBD2
CASTRRGTGGKDTQYF,TGTGCCAGCACCCGGCGGGGGACGGGAGGAAAGGATACGCAGTATTTT,TRBJ2-3,TRBV25-1,few,TRBD2
CASSFQANEKLFF,TGTGCCAGCAGCTTTCAGGCCAATGAAAAACTGTTTTTT,TRBJ1-4,TRBV5-4,-,-
CASSKYGRYSGMYNEQFF,TGTGCCAGCAGCAAATACGGGAGGTATAGCGGGATGTACAATGAGCAGTTCTTC,TRBJ2-1,TRBV21-1,-,-
CASSDRGTNTGELFF,TGTGCCAGCAGCGACAGGGGGACAAACACCGGGGAGCTGTTTTTT,TRBJ2-2,TRBV2,-,TRBD1
CASRLAGVGTDTQYF,TGTGCCAGCAGGCTAGCGGGAGTGGGTACAGATACGCAGTATTTT,TRBJ2-3,TRBV7-2,-,TRBD2
CASRPPGQGSGELFF,TGTGCCAGCAGACCCCCGGGACAGGGATCCGGGGAGCTGTTTTTT,TRBJ2-2,TRBV2,few,TRBD1
CASMTGGSWRTEAFF,TGTGCCAGTATGACAGGGGGGTCTTGGAGGACTGAAGCTTTCTTT,TRBJ1-1,TRBV7-2,few,TRBD1
CASSLGLRDNEQFF,TGTGCCAGCAGCTTAGGTCTGCGGGACAATGAGCAGTTCTTC,TRBJ2-1,TRBV7-9,many,-
CASSYGTGDNEQFF,TGTGCCAGCAGTTACGGGACAGGGGACAATGAGCAGTTCTTC,TRBJ2-1,TRBV6-6,-,TRBD1
CASSGGPGESNQPQHF,TGTGCCAGCAGTGGGGGGCCGGGGGAAAGCAATCAGCCCCAGCATTTT,TRBJ1-5,TRBV27,once,-